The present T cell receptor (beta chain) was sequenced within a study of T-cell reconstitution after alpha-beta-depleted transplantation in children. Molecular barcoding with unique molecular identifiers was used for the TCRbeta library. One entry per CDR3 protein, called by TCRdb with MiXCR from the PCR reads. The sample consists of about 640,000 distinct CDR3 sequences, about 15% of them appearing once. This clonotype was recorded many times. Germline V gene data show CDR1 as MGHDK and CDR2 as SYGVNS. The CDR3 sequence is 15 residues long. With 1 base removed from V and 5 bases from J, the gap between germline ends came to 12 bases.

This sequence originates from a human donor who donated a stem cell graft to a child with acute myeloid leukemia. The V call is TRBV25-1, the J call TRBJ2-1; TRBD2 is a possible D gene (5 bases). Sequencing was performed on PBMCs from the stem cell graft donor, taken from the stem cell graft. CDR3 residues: CASSELGEGNNEQFF. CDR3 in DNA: TGTGCCAGCAGTGAATTGGGAGAGGGAAACAATGAGCAGTTCTTC.